This T cell receptor beta chain was sequenced in a study of vaccination effects on CD4 cells after COVID-19. Study-wide points: Long after vaccination, the clones induced by infection and by vaccine shrank markedly in size.

Viral peptide pools were used in the ViraFEST assay to expand antigen-specific CD4+ T cells, and sequencing came afterward. Following 10 days of culture, CD4+ T cells were isolated. Every participant took two doses of the BNT162b2 or mRNA-1273 vaccine. Negative nucleocapsid antibody tests before and after vaccination confirmed no previous SARS-CoV-2 infection. Cultures got half-medium changes with IL-2 on days 3 and 7. A few counts support this clone. Its antigen is undetermined. Libraries were prepared by immunoSEQ multiplex PCR; TCRdb keeps only in-frame clonotypes and omits some of them. The data show roughly 43,000 clones, with about 76% seen just once and more than 13% held by the top ten. Germline CDR1 reads MNHEY; CDR2 reads SMNVEV (reference sequence). V lost 3 bases to trimming and J lost 4 bases, with 7 bases between them. This CDR3 has 13 residues.

The sequence was collected from a human donor who received a COVID-19 vaccine. This rearrangement joins TRBV27 to TRBJ2-1; no reliable D call. The sample consisted of CD4+ T cells from PBMCs cultured with HCoV-OC43 spike peptides, taken after COVID-19 vaccination. Subset denoted: HCoV-OC43 spike overlapping peptide pool stimulation. The CDR3 coding sequence is TGTGCCAGCAGTTTTGGGCGGTACAATGAGCAGTTCTTC. As protein: CASSFGRYNEQFF.